One T cell receptor (beta chain) is described in this entry. Its specificity is not known. One end of the junction varies from germline; a read error may be responsible. These data belong to a study of memory CD4+ T cells and cytomegalovirus serostatus. General observations from the study: A US-trained random forest predicted CMV serostatus with median AUC around 0.91. Each of approximately 70 CMV-associated TCRbeta sequences occurred in one to five individuals.

The protocol was immunoSEQ multiplex PCR, while the TCRdb copy is restricted to in-frame clones and leaves out a portion. The profile shows 35,000 to 55,000 clones, 76% of them singletons. The sort gate was single viable CD3+CD4+CD8-CD45RO+ cells for memory CD4+ T cells. The CDR3 runs 16 residues. CDR1 and CDR2 from the germline V gene are SSHAT and FNYEAQ (reference sequence). The V gene is TRBV7-7, the J gene TRBJ2-5, with 9 bases matching TRBD1. Sequenced material: memory CD4+ T cells from blood. This TCR derives from an adult in good health and CMV-seronegative. CDR3 DNA: TGTGCTAGCAGCTTAGTCCAGGGGACAGGGCAAGAGACCCAGTACTTC. Protein sequence: CASSLVQGTGQETQYF.